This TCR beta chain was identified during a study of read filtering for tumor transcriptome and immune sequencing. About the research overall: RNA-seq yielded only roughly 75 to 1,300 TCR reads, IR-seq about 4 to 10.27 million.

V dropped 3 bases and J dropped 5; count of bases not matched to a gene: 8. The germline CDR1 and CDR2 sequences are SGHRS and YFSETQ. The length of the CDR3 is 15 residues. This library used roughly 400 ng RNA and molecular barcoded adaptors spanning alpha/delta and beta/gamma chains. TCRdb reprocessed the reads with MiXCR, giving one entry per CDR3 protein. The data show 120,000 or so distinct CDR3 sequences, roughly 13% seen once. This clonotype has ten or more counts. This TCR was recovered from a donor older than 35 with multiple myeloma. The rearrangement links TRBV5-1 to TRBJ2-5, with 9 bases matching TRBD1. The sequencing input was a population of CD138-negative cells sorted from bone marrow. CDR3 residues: CASSSPGQGEETQYF. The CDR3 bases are TGCGCCAGCAGCTCCCCGGGACAGGGCGAGGAGACCCAGTACTTC. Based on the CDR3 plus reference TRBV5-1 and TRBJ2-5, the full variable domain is KAGVTQTPRYLIKTRGQQVTLSCSPISGHRSVSWYQQTPGQGLQFLFEYFSETQRNKGNFPGRFSGRQFSNSRSEMNVSTLELGDSALYLCASSSPGQGEETQYFGPGTRLLVL.